The next 18 T cell receptor beta chains were all read from a single sample in a study of T cells in Graves' hyperthyroidism and ophthalmopathy. RNA transcripts served as the template for amplifying TCR beta CDR3 regions. First-round RT-PCR of the TCR CDR3 relied on the HTBI primer set. TCRdb reprocessed the multiplex PCR reads via MiXCR and lists one record per CDR3 protein. The table lists more than 500,000 distinct CDR3 sequences, under 15% of them singletons, with 3.5% to 4.5% in the top ten. The sequencing input was blood. The receptors shown here come from a woman aged 40 to 49 with Graves' ophthalmopathy.

This clonotype was picked up many times. This chain links TRBV24-1 with TRBJ2-5, with D unresolved. This CDR3 has 16 amino acids. CDR1 and CDR2 from the germline V gene are KGHDR and SFDVKD. V gave up 2 bases and J gave up 2 bases, with 14 bases separating them. CDR3 sequence reads: CATSDSAVTFQETQYF. The CDR3 bases are TGTGCCACCAGTGATTCGGCTGTAACGTTTCAAGAGACCCAGTACTTC.

At least ten counts were recorded for this clonotype. The CDR3: CSASGGSWQETQYF. In nucleotides, the CDR3 is TGCAGTGCTAGTGGTGGAAGTTGGCAAGAGACCCAGTACTTC. The V call is TRBV20-1, the J call TRBJ2-5, with unresolved D. The ends were cut back, 3 bases at V and 2 bases at J, with 13 bases in the middle. This CDR3 has 14 amino acids. The germline CDR1 and CDR2 sequences are DFQATT and SNEGSKA (reference sequence).

On this clonotype: Just one base apart from a much larger clone, this may be a read error. V is TRBV6-5 and J is TRBJ1-2; D is undetermined. V was cut by 5 bases and J by 4 bases, with 11 bases left in between. Per the germline V gene, CDR1 is MNHEY and CDR2 is SVGAGI. The CDR3 loop spans 13 amino acids. The CDR3 DNA is TGTGCCAGCAGTACTCAAGGGTCCTATGGCTACACCTTC. Protein sequence: CASSTQGSYGYTF.

The sample holds a few counts of this clonotype. V is TRBV20-1 and J is TRBJ2-5; 8 nucleotides agree with TRBD1. This CDR3 has 13 residues. The germline CDR1 and CDR2 sequences are DFQATT and SNEGSKA (reference sequence). With V trimmed by 4 bases and J by 1 base, 2 bases remained unmatched. The CDR3 loop is CSANRGSQETQYF. As DNA, the CDR3 is TGCAGTGCTAACAGGGGGTCCCAAGAGACCCAGTACTTC.

This clonotype was seen ten or more times. The chain uses TRBV27 and TRBJ1-1, with no clear D. CDR3 size: 15 residues. Germline V lookup: CDR1 MNHEY, CDR2 SMNVEV (reference sequence). V lost 8 bases, J lost 0 bases, and 16 bases lay in between. CDR3 sequence reads: CASAPAARVNTEAFF. The CDR3, as DNA: TGTGCCAGCGCACCCGCGGCCCGCGTGAACACTGAAGCTTTCTTT.

The count of this clonotype is one. The V and J genes are TRBV6-2 or TRBV6-3 and TRBJ2-5; 7 nucleotides agree with TRBD2. The CDR3 loop spans 15 amino acids. Germline loops: CDR1 MNHEY, CDR2 SVGEGT. Trimming at V came to 4 bases and at J to 0 bases, leaving 5 bases not matched to a gene. CDR3 coding DNA: TGTGCCAGCAGTTCCAGCGGGGCCTACCAAGAGACCCAGTACTTC. Its protein product is CASSSSGAYQETQYF.

CDR3 residues: CASSPTGRSDNNSPLHF. DNA for the CDR3: TGTGCCAGCAGCCCGACAGGTCGATCCGATAATAATTCACCCCTCCACTTT. The J gene is TRBJ1-6, the V gene TRBV7-2, with D perhaps matching TRBD1 (6 bases). Trimming left V 5 bases short and J 5 bases short, with 19 bases between. In germline, CDR1 is SGHTA, CDR2 FQGNSA. This CDR3 is built from 17 residues.

This clonotype was counted many times. This chain joins TRBV29-1 and TRBJ1-2; D is possibly TRBD1 (5 bases). The CDR3 extends over 12 amino acids. Germline CDR1 SQVTM, CDR2 ANQGSEA. V dropped 5 bases and J dropped 10 bases, with 17 bases sitting between them. The DNA of the CDR3 is TGCAGCGTTAGAAGACAGCAAGATTCCTACACCTTC. This sequence encodes CSVRRQQDSYTF.

This clonotype was counted at least ten times. The V call is TRBV20-1, the J call TRBJ1-2, with 7 bases fitting TRBD1. CDR3 length: 14 residues. CDR1 and CDR2 from the germline V gene are DFQATT and SNEGSKA (reference sequence). V gave up 3 bases and J gave up 5 bases; unmatched junction bases: 9. The CDR3 DNA follows: TGCAGTGCTAGGGGGCACGGGACAGCTTATGGCTACACCTTC. It yields the protein CSARGHGTAYGYTF.

This clonotype was seen ten or more times. The chain couples TRBV20-1 to TRBJ1-2; possibly TRBD1 for D (5 bases). The CDR3 covers 14 residues. V was cut by 3 bases and J by 4 bases, with 15 bases left in between. CDR1 DFQATT and CDR2 SNEGSKA come from the germline V gene (reference sequence). The CDR3 sequence: CSARRDWHTYGYTF. For the CDR3, the DNA is TGCAGTGCTAGGAGGGACTGGCACACCTATGGCTACACCTTC.

This clonotype was counted ten times or more. The chain couples TRBV5-1 to TRBJ2-7; 8 bases map to TRBD2. V was pared by 4 bases and J by 4 bases, with 7 bases of the junction left unmatched. The CDR3 is 14 amino acids. Germline V CDR1 and CDR2: SGHRS, YFSETQ. CDR3 residues: CASSQSGSGYEQYF. Here the CDR3 DNA reads TGCGCCAGCAGCCAGAGCGGGAGCGGATACGAGCAGTACTTC.

This clonotype showed up just once. The chain uses TRBV28 and TRBJ2-2; D unresolved. The CDR3 is made up of 11 amino acids. Trimming stripped 10 bases from V and 6 bases from J, with 9 bases between. Germline V gene data show CDR1 as MDHEN and CDR2 as SYDVKM. This CDR3 reads CATTFAGELFF. The CDR3 nucleotides are TGTGCCACCACATTCGCCGGGGAGCTGTTTTTT.

This clonotype was seen many times. The chain uses TRBV4-2 and TRBJ2-7; D possibly corresponds to TRBD1 (5 bases). V was clipped by 1 base and J by 2 bases, with 12 bases between them. CDR3 length: 15 amino acids. Per the germline V gene, CDR1 is LGHNA and CDR2 is YNFKEQ. CDR3 nucleotide sequence: TGTGCCAGCAGCCAAGGGGCAGGGTCGACCTACGAGCAGTACTTC. It yields the protein CASSQGAGSTYEQYF.

V is TRBV2 and J is TRBJ2-7, with D perhaps TRBD2 (6 bases). CDR3 length equals 12 residues. Trimming stripped 4 bases from V and 6 bases from J, with 10 bases between. In germline, CDR1 is SNHLY, CDR2 FYNNEI. The CDR3 DNA reads as TGTGCCAGCAGTGTATTTAGCGGCGAGCAGTACTTC. Its translation is CASSVFSGEQYF. Together with reference TRBV2 and TRBJ2-7, the CDR3 gives the full variable domain: EPEVTQTPSHQVTQMGQEVILRCVPISNHLYFYWYRQILGQKVEFLVSFYNNEISEKSEIFDDQFSVERPDGSNFTLKIRSTKLEDSAMYFCASSVFSGEQYFGPGTRLTVT.

This clonotype was found a few times. J is TRBJ2-7 and V is TRBV28; 12 bases map to TRBD1. This CDR3 has 14 amino acids. Germline V gene data show CDR1 as MDHEN and CDR2 as SYDVKM. Here the CDR3 reads CAAGTGGPTYEQYF. The CDR3 region has the DNA TGTGCAGCCGGGACAGGGGGCCCCACCTACGAGCAGTACTTC.

This clonotype has a handful of counts. The CDR3 DNA sequence: TGTGCCAGCAGTGACGTCTTTGGGGGACAGGACCAAGAGACCCAGTACTTC. Translated: CASSDVFGGQDQETQYF. The chain links TRBV2 to TRBJ2-5; 8 positions match TRBD1. The CDR3 is 17 residues long. V shed 3 bases and J 0 bases; nucleotides not matched to a gene: 9. Germline loops: CDR1 SNHLY, CDR2 FYNNEI.

This clonotype has only a few counts. J is TRBJ2-4 and V is TRBV29-1; perhaps D is TRBD1 or TRBD2 (5 bases each). The CDR3 is 13 residues long. V lost 7 bases and J 5 bases, leaving 15 bases between the germline ends. Germline values: CDR1 SQVTM, CDR2 ANQGSEA. The CDR3 protein is CSAREGNQNIQYF. The CDR3 bases are TGCAGCGCCCGCGAGGGGAATCAAAACATTCAGTACTTC.

The rearrangement uses TRBV25-1 and TRBJ2-2; tentatively, D is TRBD1 (6 bases). The V gene lost 0 bases and the J gene lost 1 base, with 15 bases spanning the gap. Germline V CDR1 and CDR2: MGHDK, SYGVNS. CDR3 length equals 18 residues. The CDR3 sequence is CASSEYILQGWNTGELFF. The CDR3 DNA reads TGTGCCAGCAGTGAATATATTCTACAGGGCTGGAACACCGGGGAGCTGTTTTTT. The full variable domain, completed using reference TRBV25-1 and TRBJ2-2, is EADIYQTPRYLVIGTGKKITLECSQTMGHDKMYWYQQDPGMELHLIHYSYGVNSTEKGDLSSESTVSRIRTEHFPLTLESARPSHTSQYLCASSEYILQGWNTGELFFGEGSRLTVL.